Listed below are T cell receptor beta chains from one sample, sequenced in a study of blood T cell repertoires in COVID-19. Some clones are missing from TCRdb's copy, which holds only in-frame ones; the method was immunoSEQ multiplex PCR. The sample has 150,000 or so clones; around 82% are singletons. The sequenced material came from PBMCs or T cells enriched from blood (not recorded which). These receptors originate from a man in his sixties who had recovered from COVID-19. Each CDR3 is given with its conserved first and last residue.

V	J	CDR3
TRBV27	TRBJ2-7	CASSISSGRSGEQYF
TRBV18	TRBJ1-5	CASSSDRANQPQHF
TRBV9	TRBJ2-7	CASSVGDRVGSYEQYF
TRBV18	TRBJ2-5	CASSPDRGETQYF
TRBV18	TRBJ2-4	CASSPRTVNIQYF
TRBV7-6	TRBJ2-7	CASSLAGGVYEQYF
TRBV24-1	TRBJ1-2	CATSATPGTANYGYTF
TRBV3-1/TRBV3-2	TRBJ2-2	CASSRMAGIGELFF
TRBV5-1	TRBJ2-5	CASSFGETQYF
TRBV4-2	TRBJ2-2	CASSLSGSANTGELFF
TRBV7-6	TRBJ2-3	CASSRAGGGTDTQYF
TRBV15	TRBJ2-7	CATSREGQGSYEQYF
TRBV2	TRBJ2-2	CASSEVRGGTGELFF
TRBV10-3	TRBJ1-1	CAISGRGNTEAFF
TRBV7-2	TRBJ1-4	CASSTSTGRATNEKLFF
TRBV5-1	TRBJ2-1	CASRKAENSYNEQFF
TRBV3-1/TRBV3-2	TRBJ2-7	CASQLSTAAGAYEQYF
TRBV29-1	TRBJ2-7	CSAASSYEQYF
TRBV27	TRBJ1-2	CASSPLGRQAGYGYTF
TRBV11-2	TRBJ1-2	CASSLRGQAKGYTF
TRBV19	TRBJ2-5	CASSIGGGYQETQYF
TRBV7-6	TRBJ2-3	CASSSGGASTDTQYF
TRBV2	TRBJ2-5	CASSEGQQETQYF
TRBV28	TRBJ2-1	CASSPTGLSYNEQFF
TRBV28	TRBJ1-4	CATEGQLNEKLFF
TRBV18	TRBJ2-7	CASSQTGASSYEQYF
TRBV11-2	TRBJ1-6	CASSEDRLSSYNSPLHF